One sample yielded the 3 T cell receptor beta chains listed below, sequenced in a study of T cell responses to AZD1222 COVID-19 vaccine. The assay was immunoSEQ multiplex PCR, and TCRdb's table has in-frame clones only and misses some. In the table there are some 120,000 clones, approximately 90% of which are singletons. The specimen comprised peripheral blood, sampled 28 days after the second AZD1222 dose. All receptors come from an adult who received the AZD1222 COVID-19 vaccine.

This sequence joins TRBV19 and TRBJ2-6; D remains unclear. The CDR3 loop spans 21 amino acids. V was trimmed by 2 bases and J by 4 bases, leaving 27 bases between them. Germline loops: CDR1 LNHDA, CDR2 SQIVND (reference sequence). The chain's CDR3 is CASSIRLPGLLGIGGANVLTF. The CDR3 DNA is TGTGCCAGTAGTATACGGCTGCCTGGGTTGCTGGGGATAGGAGGGGCCAACGTCCTGACTTTC.

The chain employs TRBV7-9 and TRBJ2-2, with D unresolved. This CDR3 has 11 residues. V shed 5 bases and J shed 8 bases, with 6 bases lying between them. CDR1 is SEHNR, CDR2 FQNEAQ, per germline (reference sequence). CDR3 nucleotides: TGTGCCAGCAGCCCCATAGGGGAGCTGTTTTTT. Translation gives CASSPIGELFF.

The chain links TRBV27 to TRBJ2-1; 7 nucleotides agree with TRBD1. The CDR3 runs to 15 residues. Germline CDR1 and CDR2: MNHEY and SMNVEV (reference sequence). J was trimmed by 4 bases and V by 1 base; bases with no gene match: 4. The CDR3 region is CASSLLGGGYNEQFF. The CDR3 bases are TGTGCCAGCAGTTTATTAGGGGGCGGTTACAATGAGCAGTTCTTC.